One sample yielded the 14 T cell receptor beta chains listed below, sequenced in a study of blood T cell repertoires in COVID-19. Clones were read by immunoSEQ multiplex PCR, and TCRdb kept only the in-frame ones, dropping some. This sample has about 220,000 clones, with approximately 88% found just once. Sequenced input: PBMCs or T cells enriched from blood (not recorded which). The receptors originated from a woman aged 40 to 50 with acute COVID-19.

The chain links TRBV19 to TRBJ1-1; 9 bases are a match to TRBD1. CDR3 length: 17 residues. V trimming: 4 bases; J trimming: 4 bases; junction bases outside the gene matches: 13. The germline V gene encodes CDR1 LNHDA and CDR2 SQIVND (reference sequence). CDR3 nucleotide sequence: TGTGCCAGTAGTACTACAGGGGGCCTCCCGGGCTCCACTGAAGCTTTCTTT. Translating gives CASSTTGGLPGSTEAFF. Variable domain in full (rest from reference TRBV19 and TRBJ1-1): DGGITQSPKYLFRKEGQNVTLSCEQNLNHDAMYWYRQDPGQGLRLIYYSQIVNDFQKGDIAEGYSVSREKKESFPLTVTSAQKNPTAFYLCASSTTGGLPGSTEAFFGQGTRLTVV.

The CDR3 protein is CATSRDVQGAEAFF. The CDR3 DNA sequence: TGTGCCACCAGCAGAGATGTACAGGGGGCTGAAGCTTTCTTT. V is TRBV15 and J is TRBJ1-1, with 8 bases lining up with TRBD1. V trimming: 0 bases; J trimming: 6 bases; junction bases outside the gene matches: 3. The germline CDR1 and CDR2 sequences are LNHNV and YYDKDF (reference sequence). The CDR3 is 14 amino acids.

The chain has TRBV14 and TRBJ2-7; 10 bases fit TRBD1. CDR3 length: 15 amino acids. With 1 base clipped from V and 6 bases from J, the junction kept 6 bases outside the gene matches. Germline CDR1 is SGHDN and CDR2 is FVKESK. This CDR3 is CASSQGTGTGAEQYV. Written as DNA, the CDR3 is TGTGCCAGCAGCCAAGGGACCGGGACAGGGGCCGAGCAGTACGTC.

The rearrangement uses TRBV6-2 or TRBV6-3 and TRBJ2-7; D is unclear. V was trimmed by 5 bases and J by 4 bases, leaving 6 bases between them. The CDR3 is 11 residues long. CDR1 and CDR2 (germline): MNHEY, SVGEGT. CDR3 amino acids: CASSATYEQYF. The DNA for the CDR3 is TGTGCCAGCAGTGCGACTTACGAGCAGTACTTC.

This clone showed up just once. The rearrangement links TRBV2 to TRBJ1-1, with 11 bases matching TRBD1. CDR1 and CDR2 from the germline V gene are SNHLY and FYNNEI. The V and J ends lost 6 bases and 4 bases, in that order; junction bases with no gene match: 4. The CDR3 consists of 14 residues. CDR3 sequence: CASREDRGPTEAFF. As DNA, the CDR3 is TGTGCCAGCAGGGAGGACAGGGGGCCCACTGAAGCTTTCTTT.

V usage is TRBV30 and J usage is TRBJ1-1, with TRBD1 matching 7 bases. This CDR3 has 14 residues. Germline V lookup: CDR1 GTSNPN, CDR2 SVGIG (reference sequence). V lost 2 bases to trimming and J lost 5 bases; unmatched junction nucleotides: 8. CDR3 in amino acids: CAWSITGAGTEAFF. The CDR3 bases are TGTGCCTGGAGTATTACAGGGGCAGGAACTGAAGCTTTCTTT. Drawing the rest from reference TRBV30 and TRBJ1-1, the complete variable domain is SQTIHQWPATLVQPVGSPLSLECTVEGTSNPNLYWYRQAAGRGLQLLFYSVGIGQISSEVPQNLSASRPQDRQFILSSKKLLLSDSGFYLCAWSITGAGTEAFFGQGTRLTVV.

There are a few counts of this clone. The genes are TRBV15 and TRBJ1-1, with 9 bases that match TRBD1. CDR3 length equals 16 residues. The V segment lost 3 bases and the J segment 5 bases; nucleotides outside the gene matches: 10. The germline CDR1 and CDR2 sequences are LNHNV and YYDKDF (reference sequence). CDR3 sequence: CATSRGTGQGGTEAFF. Here the CDR3 DNA reads TGTGCCACCAGCAGGGGGACAGGGCAAGGAGGGACTGAAGCTTTCTTT.

This chain joins TRBV30 and TRBJ2-6; D possibly corresponds to TRBD1 (6 bases). The CDR3 has 12 amino acids. Germline V CDR1 and CDR2: GTSNPN, SVGIG (reference sequence). Trimming took 8 bases from V and 3 from J, leaving 8 bases between them. CDR3 sequence (DNA): TGTGCCCGGGACATTGGGGCCAACGTCCTGACTTTC. This encodes CARDIGANVLTF.

The chain uses TRBV30 and TRBJ1-2; TRBD1 is a possible D gene (5 bases). The CDR3 sequence is 12 residues long. Deletions cut 4 bases from V and 1 base from J, with 7 bases between. CDR1 and CDR2 from the germline V gene are GTSNPN and SVGIG (reference sequence). CDR3 amino acids: CAWTGNNYGYTF. CDR3 DNA: TGTGCCTGGACAGGGAATAACTATGGCTACACCTTC.

With regard to this clone: An end of the junction differs from the germline gene, which may be a read error. V is TRBV7-9 and J is TRBJ1-3; 7 bases agree with TRBD1. Germline V gives CDR1 SEHNR, CDR2 FQNEAQ (reference sequence). This CDR3 has 15 residues. CDR3 residues: CASSLTTGSENTIYF. Here the CDR3 DNA reads TGTGCCAGCAGCCTAACGACAGGGTCTGAAAACACCATATATTTT.

The chain recombines TRBV6-5 with TRBJ1-6; 10 bases align to TRBD1. The V gene's germline CDR1 is MNHEY and CDR2 SVGAGI. The CDR3 covers 15 residues. Losses at the gene ends were 6 bases for V and 9 bases for J; bases not matched to a gene: 8. The DNA for the CDR3 is TGTGCCAGCAGCTCCGGGACAGGGGTCGGTTCACCCCTCCACTTT. It encodes CASSSGTGVGSPLHF.

This clone is a singleton in its sample. The rearrangement joins TRBV7-9 to TRBJ1-1, with TRBD1 as a possible D gene (5 bases). V lost 3 bases and J lost 4, with 18 bases in between. The CDR3 runs 16 residues. Per germline, CDR1 SEHNR and CDR2 FQNEAQ (reference sequence). The CDR3: CASSFTTAQGGTEAFF. DNA for the CDR3: TGTGCCAGCAGCTTCACTACGGCGCAGGGAGGCACTGAAGCTTTCTTT.

V usage is TRBV10-1 and J usage is TRBJ1-6; no clear D. V lost 1 base, J lost 14 bases, and 12 bases lay in between. Looked up from germline, CDR1 is WNHNN and CDR2 is SYGVQD (reference sequence). The CDR3 has 13 amino acids. CDR3: CASSELVSGTLHF. For the CDR3, the DNA is TGCGCCAGCAGTGAGTTGGTCAGCGGGACCCTCCACTTT.

The CDR3 DNA follows: TGTGCCAGCAGCGTAGCTATGGGGAGCAGTACAGATACGCAGTATTTT. It translates to CASSVAMGSSTDTQYF. The J gene is TRBJ2-3, the V gene TRBV9; TRBD2 might be the D (5 bases). Germline V gives CDR1 SGDLS, CDR2 YYNGEE. Trimming shortened V by 0 bases and J by 3 bases, and 14 bases separated the two germline ends. The CDR3 runs to 16 residues. The complete variable domain, with remaining parts taken from reference TRBV9 and TRBJ2-3, reads DSGVTQTPKHLITATGQRVTLRCSPRSGDLSVYWYQQSLDQGLQFLIQYYNGEERAKGNILERFSAQQFPDLHSELNLSSLELGDSALYFCASSVAMGSSTDTQYFGPGTRLTVL.